The sequence of this T cell receptor (beta chain) was determined in a study of T cells in Graves' hyperthyroidism and ophthalmopathy. RNA transcripts gave rise to amplified TCR beta CDR3 regions. The primer set for the first-round RT-PCR of the TCR CDR3 was HTBI. Each CDR3 protein gets one entry after TCRdb re-called the multiplex PCR reads with MiXCR. The data contain fewer than 350,000 distinct CDR3 sequences, 15% to 20% of them singletons. CDR3 size: 16 residues. The J segment lost 3 bases and the V segment lost 4 bases, leaving 7 bases of the junction unmatched. The germline V gene has CDR1 SGHRS and CDR2 YFSETQ. In its sample, this clonotype was seen many times. What it binds is unknown. Thyroid ultrasound, orbital computed tomography, clinical symptoms, and serum thyroxine and TRAb underpinned diagnoses. The study's findings and limits: Model predictions of ophthalmopathy came a median 6.5 months before onset.

V is TRBV5-1 and J is TRBJ2-5; 12 bases are a match to TRBD2. The sequence was obtained from a middle-aged woman with Graves' ophthalmopathy. Sequencing was performed on blood. The CDR3 DNA follows: TGCGCCAGCAGCCTACGACTAGCGGGAGCCAAAGAGACCCAGTACTTC. This encodes CASSLRLAGAKETQYF.